These 25 T cell receptor beta chains were sequenced from one sample in a study of T cell repertoires in cytomegalovirus infection (dated by TCRdb to about 2019). Sequencing relied on an Illumina HiSeq 1500. TCRdb trimmed the raw reads at Q25, called clones with MiXCR and kept productive beta chains. Duplicate CDR3 protein sequences are folded into a single record with the most common DNA and genes. This sample gives 600,000 to 800,000 distinct CDR3 sequences in total; roughly 26% of them show up just once. Approximately 8% of the sample is taken by the ten largest. The sequencing input was CD8+ T cells from PBMCs. The receptors were sampled from a human donor in good health (CMV status not recorded). Some clones in this sample may be carry-over from other donors' samples.

This clonotype was recorded a few times. The chain has TRBV13 and TRBJ1-6; 9 bases map to TRBD1. This CDR3 spans 14 amino acids. V was clipped by 4 bases and J by 8 bases; unmatched bases: 3. Germline CDR1 and CDR2: PRHDT and FYEKMQ (reference sequence). DNA for the CDR3: TGTGCCAGCAGCTACAGGACAGGGGATTCACCCCTCCACTTT. Its protein is CASSYRTGDSPLHF.

The genes are TRBV6-5 and TRBJ1-5; TRBD1 agrees at 7 bases. Germline V gene lookup returns CDR1 MNHEY and CDR2 SVGAGI. V lost 5 bases and J lost 7; bases outside the gene matches: 5. The CDR3 length is 13 residues. CDR3 nucleotides: TGTGCCAGCAGTCTGACAGGGTACCAGCCCCAGCATTTT. Its translation: CASSLTGYQPQHF.

The chain joins TRBV10-3 to TRBJ1-1; possible D gene TRBD1, 5 bases. Per germline, CDR1 ENHRY and CDR2 SYGVKD. This CDR3 has 12 amino acids. Between the trimmed V and J ends, which lost 6 bases and 7 bases, there was a span of 12 bases. CDR3 DNA sequence: TGTGCCATCAGCCGAACGACAGATGAAGCTTTCTTT. It translates to CAISRTTDEAFF.

The genes are TRBV20-1 and TRBJ2-7, with D unclear. Germline CDR1 and CDR2: DFQATT and SNEGSKA (reference sequence). This CDR3 has 15 residues. Deletions cut 3 bases from V and 0 bases from J, with 15 bases between. CDR3 sequence: CSARGTPKSSYEQYV. CDR3 bases: TGCAGTGCTAGGGGAACACCTAAGAGCTCCTACGAGCAGTACGTC.

As to this clonotype: A much larger clone differs by one base, so this may be a read error. This chain joins TRBV7-2 and TRBJ2-4; D might be TRBD2 (5 bases). Germline CDR1 SGHTA, CDR2 FQGNSA. The CDR3 is 13 amino acids. V shed 3 bases and J shed 9 bases, with 12 bases lying between them. The CDR3, as DNA: TGTGCCAGCAGCTTTAGACGGGCGGGCATTCAGTACTTC. Amino acids: CASSFRRAGIQYF.

The chain couples TRBV11-2 to TRBJ2-5; 12 bases are a match to TRBD2. Germline V lookup: CDR1 SGHAT, CDR2 FQNNGV. The V segment lost 2 bases and the J segment 5 bases; nucleotides outside the gene matches: 3. The CDR3 has 15 residues. For the CDR3, the DNA is TGTGCCAGCAGCTTACCTAGCGGGGGGGTCGAGACCCAGTACTTC. Its protein product is CASSLPSGGVETQYF.

In its sample, this clonotype was seen a few times. This rearrangement joins TRBV7-6 to TRBJ1-1; tentatively, D is TRBD1 (6 bases). The CDR3 extends over 15 amino acids. Germline CDR1 and CDR2: SGHVS and FNYEAQ. V was pared by 1 base and J by 3 bases, with 12 bases between. The CDR3 region is CASSLEVGADTEAFF. DNA of the CDR3: TGTGCCAGCAGCTTAGAAGTGGGGGCCGACACTGAAGCTTTCTTT.

This clonotype was recorded a few times. The chain combines TRBV14 with TRBJ2-3, with D possibly being TRBD1 (8 bases). The CDR3 has 17 amino acids. CDR1 and CDR2 (germline): SGHDN, FVKESK. The V end lost 3 bases, the J end lost 4 bases, and 20 bases lay between the germline ends. The CDR3 loop reads CASSHPTRQGRADTQYF. For the CDR3, the DNA is TGTGCCAGCAGCCATCCCACCCGACAGGGGAGGGCAGATACGCAGTATTTT.

In this sample, this clonotype turned up many times. This chain uses TRBV7-6 with TRBJ2-7, with D perhaps TRBD2 (5 bases). The CDR3 spans 17 residues. The germline V gene encodes CDR1 SGHVS and CDR2 FNYEAQ. Trimming removed 1 base from V and 0 bases from J, with 16 bases in between. CDR3 bases: TGTGCCAGCAGCTTAGTCGCGGGTACCAAAAGCTCCTACGAGCAGTACTTC. Its protein is CASSLVAGTKSSYEQYF.

The table lists this clonotype with many counts. The chain has TRBV4-1 and TRBJ1-2; maybe TRBD1 (5 bases). Germline V gene lookup returns CDR1 MGHRA and CDR2 YSYEKL. The length of the CDR3 is 16 residues. The germline V and J ends were trimmed by 0 bases and 3 bases, with 14 bases remaining between them. CDR3 bases: TGCGCCAGCAGCCAAGAACCGGGACCCAATGACTATGGCTACACCTTC. Protein product: CASSQEPGPNDYGYTF.

This clonotype was observed many times. This rearrangement joins TRBV7-9 to TRBJ2-5; D gene unclear. The CDR3 length is 11 residues. V was cut by 6 bases and J by 3 bases, with 5 bases left in between. Germline CDR1 reads SEHNR; CDR2 reads FQNEAQ (reference sequence). The CDR3 here is CASRWEETQYF. CDR3 nucleotides: TGTGCCAGCAGGTGGGAAGAGACCCAGTACTTC.

This clonotype was seen a few times. The V call is TRBV29-1, the J call TRBJ2-2; TRBD2 agrees at 9 bases. Germline V lookup: CDR1 SQVTM, CDR2 ANQGSEA. The CDR3 length is 15 residues. The trim removed 7 bases at V and 6 bases at J, leaving 12 bases unmatched. The CDR3 reads CSALGFGGGAGELFF. The CDR3, as DNA: TGCAGCGCCCTCGGATTTGGCGGGGGGGCCGGGGAGCTGTTTTTT.

The CDR3 loop reads CASRQAGTDTQYF. CDR3 nucleotides: TGTGCCAGTCGACAGGCCGGCACAGATACGCAGTATTTT. V usage is TRBV11-3 and J usage is TRBJ2-3, with D perhaps matching TRBD1 (6 bases). Deletions cut 9 bases from V and 1 base from J, with 11 bases between. The CDR3 is made up of 13 amino acids. CDR1 is SGHNT and CDR2 is YENEEA in the germline V gene.

This clonotype appeared a single time. This chain joins TRBV5-1 and TRBJ2-1; 10 nucleotides line up with TRBD2. Germline V CDR1 and CDR2: SGHRS, YFSETQ. The V gene end was trimmed by 7 bases and the J gene end by 9 bases; junction bases not matched to a gene: 7. This CDR3 contains 13 residues. CDR3 nucleotides: TGCGCCAGCGTCCTAGCGGGGGTGGGTGAGCAGTTCTTC. Its translation: CASVLAGVGEQFF.

This clonotype was picked up a small number of times. The chain carries TRBV11-2 and TRBJ2-3; possibly TRBD2 for D (7 bases). Trimming took 3 bases from V and 5 from J, leaving 15 bases between them. This CDR3 has 15 residues. CDR1 is SGHAT, CDR2 FQNNGV, per germline. Written as DNA, the CDR3 is TGTGCCAGCAGCTTCGAGGGGGGGTCAGGAGATACGCAGTATTTT. Translation gives CASSFEGGSGDTQYF.

This clonotype appeared many times. The genes are TRBV11-1 and TRBJ2-2; 14 bases align to TRBD2. With 4 bases clipped from V and 1 base from J, the junction kept 14 bases outside the gene matches. The CDR3 is 21 amino acids. Germline CDR1 SGHAT, CDR2 FQDESV (reference sequence). The CDR3 sequence: CASSSVAPGLAGALNTGELFF. DNA of the CDR3: TGTGCCAGCAGCTCCGTAGCCCCGGGACTAGCGGGGGCCCTGAACACCGGGGAGCTGTTTTTT. Full variable domain (missing parts from reference TRBV11-1 and TRBJ2-2): EAEVAQSPRYKITEKSQAVAFWCDPISGHATLYWYRQILGQGPELLVQFQDESVVDDSQLPKDRFSAERLKGVDSTLKIQPAELGDSAMYLCASSSVAPGLAGALNTGELFFGEGSRLTVL.

The V gene is TRBV28, the J gene TRBJ2-1; 10 bases align to TRBD2. CDR1 MDHEN and CDR2 SYDVKM come from the germline V gene. With V trimmed by 3 bases and J by 5 bases, 10 bases remained unmatched. The CDR3 totals 17 residues. The CDR3 bases are TGTGCCAGCAGTTTTGAAGCTAGCGGGGGCCTAGACAATGAGCAGTTCTTC. Protein product: CASSFEASGGLDNEQFF.

This clonotype came up a few times. The rearrangement uses TRBV2 and TRBJ2-3; 12 bases fit TRBD2. This CDR3 spans 16 amino acids. Germline lookup yields CDR1 SNHLY and CDR2 FYNNEI. V lost 5 bases, J lost 2 bases, and 5 bases stayed unmatched. The CDR3 spells CASSLASGGATDTQYF. DNA of the CDR3: TGTGCCAGCAGTCTCGCTAGCGGGGGGGCCACAGATACGCAGTATTTT.

The genes are TRBV6-2 or TRBV6-3 and TRBJ2-2; no firm D call. Trimming stripped 6 bases from V and 6 bases from J, with 17 bases between. This CDR3 is 15 amino acids long. Germline loops: CDR1 MNHEY, CDR2 SVGEGT. For the CDR3, the DNA is TGTGCCAGCAGCCCTTCAGGCGCCTGGGCCGGGGAGCTGTTTTTT. Encoded protein: CASSPSGAWAGELFF.

The J gene is TRBJ2-1, the V gene TRBV20-1, with unresolved D. Trimming took off 5 bases at V and 9 bases at J, with 8 bases between the two ends. The CDR3 has 10 residues. Germline V gives CDR1 DFQATT, CDR2 SNEGSKA (reference sequence). Here the CDR3 reads CSAVAFEQFF. CDR3 coding DNA: TGCAGTGCTGTGGCCTTTGAGCAGTTCTTC.

The table lists this clonotype with many counts. The CDR3 sequence is CASSSPGGASYNEQFF. Here the CDR3 DNA reads TGTGCCAGCAGCTCCCCTGGCGGGGCATCCTACAATGAGCAGTTCTTC. The chain combines TRBV7-6 with TRBJ2-1, with a possible D match to TRBD2 (6 bases). CDR1 and CDR2 from the germline V gene are SGHVS and FNYEAQ. The V end lost 4 bases, the J end lost 1 base, and 14 bases lay between the germline ends. The CDR3 is made up of 16 amino acids.

This clonotype was seen repeatedly, ten times or more. Here the CDR3 DNA reads TGTGCCAGCAGCCTGGGCGAGAGGAATGAGCAGTTCTTC. Its protein is CASSLGERNEQFF. The rearrangement joins TRBV7-9 to TRBJ2-1, with D unresolved. V was trimmed by 5 bases and J by 7 bases, leaving 12 bases between them. This CDR3 has 13 amino acids. From germline, CDR1 is SEHNR and CDR2 FQNEAQ (reference sequence).

This clonotype has a handful of counts. The CDR3 coding sequence is TGCGCCAGCAGCCAGGATTGGAAGGGGGGTGACGGGGAGCTGTTTTTT. Residues: CASSQDWKGGDGELFF. The V and J genes are TRBV4-3 and TRBJ2-2, with D perhaps assigned TRBD1 or TRBD2 (6 bases each). Looked up from germline, CDR1 is LGHNA and CDR2 is YSLEER. The V end lost 3 bases, the J end lost 7 bases, and 18 bases lay between the germline ends. This CDR3 contains 16 residues.

This rearrangement joins TRBV13 to TRBJ1-5; D ambiguous. CDR3 length: 14 amino acids. Germline V CDR1 and CDR2: PRHDT, FYEKMQ (reference sequence). V lost 6 bases, J lost 3 bases, and 12 bases lay in between. The CDR3 coding sequence is TGTGCCAGCAGTTCCGGGCCGAACAATCAGCCCCAGCATTTT. This translates into CASSSGPNNQPQHF.

This clonotype was seen repeatedly, ten times or more. The chain combines TRBV7-8 with TRBJ1-2; tentatively, D is TRBD1 (5 bases). Germline lookup yields CDR1 SGHVS and CDR2 FQNEAQ. The CDR3 contains 15 residues. Trimming left V 5 bases short and J 8 bases short, with 21 bases between. The CDR3 is CASSHAGPRTDGYTF. DNA for the CDR3: TGTGCCAGCAGCCATGCGGGACCCCGGACCGACGGCTACACCTTC.